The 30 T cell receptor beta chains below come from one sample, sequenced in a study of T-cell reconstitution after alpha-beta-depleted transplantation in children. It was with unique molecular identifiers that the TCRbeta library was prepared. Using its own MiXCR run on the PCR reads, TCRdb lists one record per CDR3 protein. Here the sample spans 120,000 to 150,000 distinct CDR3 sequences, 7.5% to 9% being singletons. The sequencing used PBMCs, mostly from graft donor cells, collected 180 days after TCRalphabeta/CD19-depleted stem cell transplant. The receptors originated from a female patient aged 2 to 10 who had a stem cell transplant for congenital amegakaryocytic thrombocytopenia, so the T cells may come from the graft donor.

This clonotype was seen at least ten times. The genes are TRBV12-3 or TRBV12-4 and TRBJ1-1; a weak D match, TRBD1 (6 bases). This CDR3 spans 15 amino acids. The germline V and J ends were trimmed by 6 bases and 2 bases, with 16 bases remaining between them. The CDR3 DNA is TGTGCCAGCAGCCGCGACAGGACCAAAAACACTGAAGCTTTCTTT. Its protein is CASSRDRTKNTEAFF.

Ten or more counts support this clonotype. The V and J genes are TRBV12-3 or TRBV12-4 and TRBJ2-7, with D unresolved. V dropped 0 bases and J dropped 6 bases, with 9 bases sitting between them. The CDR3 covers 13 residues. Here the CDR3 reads CASSLAGHSEQYF. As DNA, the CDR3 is TGTGCCAGCAGTTTAGCAGGTCATAGCGAGCAGTACTTC.

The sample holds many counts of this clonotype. The CDR3 DNA reads TGCAGTGCTAGAGATCTTGACGGGGGGGCCACAGATACGCAGTATTTT. It is translated as CSARDLDGGATDTQYF. The chain is built from TRBV20-1 and TRBJ2-3, with 8 bases fitting TRBD2. The CDR3 has 16 amino acids. Germline values: CDR1 DFQATT, CDR2 SNEGSKA (reference sequence). Germline trimming cut 0 bases from V and 2 bases from J; bases unmatched to any gene: 7.

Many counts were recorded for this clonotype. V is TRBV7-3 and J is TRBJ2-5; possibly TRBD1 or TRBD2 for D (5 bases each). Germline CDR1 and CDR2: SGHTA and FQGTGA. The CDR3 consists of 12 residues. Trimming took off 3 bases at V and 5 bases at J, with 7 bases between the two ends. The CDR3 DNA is TGTGCCAGCAGCTTTGAGGGGGAGACCCAGTACTTC. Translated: CASSFEGETQYF. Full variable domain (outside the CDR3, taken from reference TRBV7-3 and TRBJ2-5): GAGVSQTPSNKVTEKGKYVELRCDPISGHTALYWYRQSLGQGPEFLIYFQGTGAADDSGLPNDRFFAVRPEGSVSTLKIQRTERGDSAVYLCASSFEGETQYFGPGTRLLVL.

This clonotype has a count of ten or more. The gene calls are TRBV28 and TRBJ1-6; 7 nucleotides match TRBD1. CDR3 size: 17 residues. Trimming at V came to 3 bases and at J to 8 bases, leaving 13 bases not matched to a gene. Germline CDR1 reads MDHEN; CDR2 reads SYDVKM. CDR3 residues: CASSLGQPLLGHSPLHF. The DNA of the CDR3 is TGTGCCAGCAGTTTGGGACAGCCACTCTTAGGGCATTCACCCCTCCACTTT. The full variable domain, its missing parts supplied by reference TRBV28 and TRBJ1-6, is DVKVTQSSRYLVKRTGEKVFLECVQDMDHENMFWYRQDPGLGLRLIYFSYDVKMKEKGDIPEGYSVSREKKERFSLILESASTNQTSMYLCASSLGQPLLGHSPLHFGNGTRLTVT.

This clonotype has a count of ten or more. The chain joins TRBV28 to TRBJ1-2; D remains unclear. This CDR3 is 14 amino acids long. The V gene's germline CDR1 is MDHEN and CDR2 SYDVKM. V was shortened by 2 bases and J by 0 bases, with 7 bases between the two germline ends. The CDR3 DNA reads TGTGCCAGCAGTTTAACAGCTACTAACTATGGCTACACCTTC. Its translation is CASSLTATNYGYTF.

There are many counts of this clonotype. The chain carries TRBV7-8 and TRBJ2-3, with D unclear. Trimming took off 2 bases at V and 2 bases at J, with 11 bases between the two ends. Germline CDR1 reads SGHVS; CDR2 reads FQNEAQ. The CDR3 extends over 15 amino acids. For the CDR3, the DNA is TGTGCCAGCAGCTTAAAGAGGACCCCCACAGATACGCAGTATTTT. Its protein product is CASSLKRTPTDTQYF.

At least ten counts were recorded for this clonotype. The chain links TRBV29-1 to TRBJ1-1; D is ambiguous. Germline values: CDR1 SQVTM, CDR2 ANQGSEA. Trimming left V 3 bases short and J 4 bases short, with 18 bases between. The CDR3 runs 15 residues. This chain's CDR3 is CSVDGSHELGTEAFF. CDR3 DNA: TGCAGCGTTGATGGCAGTCATGAGCTGGGCACTGAAGCTTTCTTT.

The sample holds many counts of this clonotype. The CDR3 nucleotides are TGCAGTGCTTGGCCAGGGCTGAGTCAGCCCCAGCATTTT. Amino acids: CSAWPGLSQPQHF. The chain employs TRBV20-1 and TRBJ1-5; D possibly corresponds to TRBD1 (5 bases). The V end was cut by 5 bases, the J end by 6 bases, with 14 bases between. The CDR3 totals 13 residues. Looked up from germline, CDR1 is DFQATT and CDR2 is SNEGSKA (reference sequence).

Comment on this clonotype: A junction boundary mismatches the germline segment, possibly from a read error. The CDR3 DNA sequence: TGTGCCAGCAGCCACCGGGACATGAGGGAGACCCGGTACTTC. Its protein is CASSHRDMRETRYF. J is TRBJ2-5 and V is TRBV7-9; D might be TRBD1 (6 bases). CDR1 and CDR2 from the germline V gene are SEHNR and FQNEAQ (reference sequence). The CDR3 sequence is 14 residues long.

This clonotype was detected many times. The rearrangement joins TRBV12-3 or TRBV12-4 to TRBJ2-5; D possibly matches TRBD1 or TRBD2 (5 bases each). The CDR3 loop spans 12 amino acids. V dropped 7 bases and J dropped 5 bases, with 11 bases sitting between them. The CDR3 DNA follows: TGTGCCAGCAAGGGACCGTCGGAGACCCAGTACTTC. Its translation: CASKGPSETQYF.

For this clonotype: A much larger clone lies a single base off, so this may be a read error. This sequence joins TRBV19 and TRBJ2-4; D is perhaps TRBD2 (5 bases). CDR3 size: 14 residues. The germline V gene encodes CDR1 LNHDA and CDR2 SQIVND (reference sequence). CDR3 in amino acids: CASSTRGPLNSQYF. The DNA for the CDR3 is TGTGCCAGTAGTACCCGAGGGCCGTTGAACAGTCAGTACTTC. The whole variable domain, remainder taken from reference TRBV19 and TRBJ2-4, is DGGITQSPKYLFRKEGQNVTLSCEQNLNHDAMYWYRQDPGQGLRLIYYSQIVNDFQKGDIAEGYSVSREKKESFPLTVTSAQKNPTAFYLCASSTRGPLNSQYFGAGTRLSVL.

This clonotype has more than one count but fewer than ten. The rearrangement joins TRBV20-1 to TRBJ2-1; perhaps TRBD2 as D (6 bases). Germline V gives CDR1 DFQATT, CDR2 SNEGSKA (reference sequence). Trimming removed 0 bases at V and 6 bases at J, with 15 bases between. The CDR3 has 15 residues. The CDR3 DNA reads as TGCAGTGCTAGAGACCGGGATCGGGGGTCCAATGAGCAGTTCTTC. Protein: CSARDRDRGSNEQFF.

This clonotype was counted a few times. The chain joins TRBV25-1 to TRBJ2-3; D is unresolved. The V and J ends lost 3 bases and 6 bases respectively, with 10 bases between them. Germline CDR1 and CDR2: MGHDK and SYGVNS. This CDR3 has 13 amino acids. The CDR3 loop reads CASSDSGLDTQYF. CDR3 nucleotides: TGTGCCAGCAGTGATTCGGGTTTGGATACGCAGTATTTT.

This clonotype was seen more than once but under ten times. CDR3 in DNA: TGTGCCAGTAGAAGTCAGGCAAGCACAGATACGCAGTATTTT. It yields the protein CASRSQASTDTQYF. The genes are TRBV19 and TRBJ2-3; D gene unclear. The CDR3 runs to 14 residues. Germline lookup yields CDR1 LNHDA and CDR2 SQIVND (reference sequence). Trimming removed 6 bases from V and 0 bases from J, with 10 bases in between.

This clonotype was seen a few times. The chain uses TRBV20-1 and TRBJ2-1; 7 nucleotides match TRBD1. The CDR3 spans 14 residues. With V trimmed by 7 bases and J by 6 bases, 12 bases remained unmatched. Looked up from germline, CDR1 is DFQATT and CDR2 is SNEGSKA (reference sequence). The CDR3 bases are TGCAGTGTCTATACGACAGGGTCCCCCAATGAGCAGTTCTTC. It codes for CSVYTTGSPNEQFF.

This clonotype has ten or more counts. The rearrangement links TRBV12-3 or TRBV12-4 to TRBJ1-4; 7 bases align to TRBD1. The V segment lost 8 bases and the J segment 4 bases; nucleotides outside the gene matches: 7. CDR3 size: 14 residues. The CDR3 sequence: CASRRDSHNEKLFF. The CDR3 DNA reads TGTGCCAGCCGGAGGGACAGCCATAATGAAAAACTGTTTTTT.

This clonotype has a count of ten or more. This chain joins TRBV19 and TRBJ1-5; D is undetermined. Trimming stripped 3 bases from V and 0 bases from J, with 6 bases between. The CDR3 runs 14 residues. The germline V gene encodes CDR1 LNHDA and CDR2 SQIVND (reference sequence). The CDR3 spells CASSIPDSNQPQHF. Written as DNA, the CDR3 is TGTGCCAGTAGTATCCCTGATAGCAATCAGCCCCAGCATTTT.

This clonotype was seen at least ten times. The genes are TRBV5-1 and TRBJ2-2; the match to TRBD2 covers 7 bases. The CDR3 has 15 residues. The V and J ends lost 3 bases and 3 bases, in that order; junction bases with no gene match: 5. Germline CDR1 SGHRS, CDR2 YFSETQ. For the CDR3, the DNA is TGCGCCAGCAGCTGGGGAGGGGACGACACCGGGGAGCTGTTTTTT. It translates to CASSWGGDDTGELFF.

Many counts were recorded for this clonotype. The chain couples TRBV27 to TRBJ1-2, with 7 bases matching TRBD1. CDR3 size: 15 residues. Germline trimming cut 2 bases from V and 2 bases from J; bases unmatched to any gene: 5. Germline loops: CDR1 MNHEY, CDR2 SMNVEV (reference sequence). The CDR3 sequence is CASSLRAGGNYGYTF. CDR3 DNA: TGTGCCAGCAGTTTACGGGCAGGGGGGAACTATGGCTACACCTTC.

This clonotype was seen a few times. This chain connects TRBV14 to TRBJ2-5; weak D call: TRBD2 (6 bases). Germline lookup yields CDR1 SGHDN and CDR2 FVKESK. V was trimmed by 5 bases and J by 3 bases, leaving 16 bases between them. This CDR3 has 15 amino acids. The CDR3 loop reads CASSSAGLTKETQYF. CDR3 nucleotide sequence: TGTGCCAGCAGCTCCGCGGGACTGACTAAAGAGACCCAGTACTTC. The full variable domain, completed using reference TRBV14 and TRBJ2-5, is EAGVTQFPSHSVIEKGQTVTLRCDPISGHDNLYWYRRVMGKEIKFLLHFVKESKQDESGMPNNRFLAERTGGTYSTLKVQPAELEDSGVYFCASSSAGLTKETQYFGPGTRLLVL.

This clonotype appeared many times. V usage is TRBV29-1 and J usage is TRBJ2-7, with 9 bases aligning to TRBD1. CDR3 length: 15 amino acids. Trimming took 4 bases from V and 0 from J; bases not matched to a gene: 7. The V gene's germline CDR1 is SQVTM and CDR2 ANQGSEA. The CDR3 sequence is CSVVTNRGLSYEQYF. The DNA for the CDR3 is TGCAGCGTTGTCACAAACAGGGGGCTCTCCTACGAGCAGTACTTC.

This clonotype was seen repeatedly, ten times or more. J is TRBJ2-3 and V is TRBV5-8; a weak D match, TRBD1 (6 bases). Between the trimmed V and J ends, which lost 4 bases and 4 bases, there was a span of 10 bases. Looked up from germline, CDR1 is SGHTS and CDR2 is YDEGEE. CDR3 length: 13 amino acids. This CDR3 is CASSLRGADTQYF. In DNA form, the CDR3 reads TGTGCCAGCAGCCTCAGGGGCGCAGATACGCAGTATTTT.

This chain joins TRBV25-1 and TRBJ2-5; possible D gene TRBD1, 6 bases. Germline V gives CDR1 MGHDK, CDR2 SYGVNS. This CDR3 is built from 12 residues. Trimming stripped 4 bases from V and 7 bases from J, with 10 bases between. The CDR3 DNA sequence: TGTGCCAGCAGTGCTCAGGGGCCGACCCAGTACTTC. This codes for CASSAQGPTQYF.

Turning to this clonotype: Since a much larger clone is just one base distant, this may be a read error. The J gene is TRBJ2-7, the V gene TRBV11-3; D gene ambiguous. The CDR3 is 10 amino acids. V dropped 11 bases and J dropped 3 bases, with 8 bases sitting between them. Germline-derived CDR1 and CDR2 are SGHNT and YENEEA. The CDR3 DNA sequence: TGTGCCCCTTATCACTACGAGCAGTACTTC. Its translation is CAPYHYEQYF.

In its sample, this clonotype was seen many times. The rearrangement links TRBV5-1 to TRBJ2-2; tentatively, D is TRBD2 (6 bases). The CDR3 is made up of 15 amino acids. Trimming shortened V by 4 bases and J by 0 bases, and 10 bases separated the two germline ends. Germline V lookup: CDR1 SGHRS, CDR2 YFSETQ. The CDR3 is CASSLPSANTGELFF. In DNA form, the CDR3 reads TGCGCCAGCAGCCTCCCTAGCGCGAACACCGGGGAGCTGTTTTTT.

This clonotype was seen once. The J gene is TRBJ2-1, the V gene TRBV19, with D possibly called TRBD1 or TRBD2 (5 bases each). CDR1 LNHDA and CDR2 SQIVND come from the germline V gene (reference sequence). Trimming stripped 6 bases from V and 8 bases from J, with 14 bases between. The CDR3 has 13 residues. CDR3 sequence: CASRGRGVDEQFF. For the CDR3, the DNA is TGTGCCAGTAGGGGAAGGGGAGTCGATGAGCAGTTCTTC.

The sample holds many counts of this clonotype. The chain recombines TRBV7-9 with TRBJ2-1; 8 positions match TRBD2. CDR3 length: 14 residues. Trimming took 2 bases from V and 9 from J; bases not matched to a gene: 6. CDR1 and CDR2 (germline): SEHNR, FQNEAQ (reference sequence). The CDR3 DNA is TGTGCCAGCAGCTTAACCAGCGGGAGTAGTGAGCAGTTCTTC. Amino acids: CASSLTSGSSEQFF.

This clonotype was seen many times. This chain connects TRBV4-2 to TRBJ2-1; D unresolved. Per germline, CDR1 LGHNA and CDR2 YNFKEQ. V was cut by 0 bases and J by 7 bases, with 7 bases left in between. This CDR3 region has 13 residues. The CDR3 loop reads CASSQDRKNEQFF. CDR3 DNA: TGTGCCAGCAGCCAAGATAGGAAGAATGAGCAGTTCTTC.

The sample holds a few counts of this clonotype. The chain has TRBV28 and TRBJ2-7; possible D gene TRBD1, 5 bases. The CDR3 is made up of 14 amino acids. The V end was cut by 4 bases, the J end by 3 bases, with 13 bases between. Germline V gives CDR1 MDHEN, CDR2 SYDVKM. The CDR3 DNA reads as TGTGCCAGCAGTTCCCTCCAGGGATTCTACGAGCAGTACTTC. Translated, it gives CASSSLQGFYEQYF. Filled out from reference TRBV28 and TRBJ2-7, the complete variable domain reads DVKVTQSSRYLVKRTGEKVFLECVQDMDHENMFWYRQDPGLGLRLIYFSYDVKMKEKGDIPEGYSVSREKKERFSLILESASTNQTSMYLCASSSLQGFYEQYFGPGTRLTVT.